These 21 T cell receptor beta chains originate from one sample sequenced in a study of blood T cell repertoires in COVID-19. The protocol was immunoSEQ multiplex PCR, while the TCRdb copy is restricted to in-frame clones and leaves out a portion. Of 350,000 or so clones in the sample, about nine tenths were seen once. The sample taken for sequencing was PBMCs or T cells enriched from blood (not recorded which). These receptors were obtained from a woman aged 25 to 39 who had been exposed to COVID-19.

The CDR3 here is CASSIDVVTESCTF. CDR3 DNA sequence: TGTGCCAGTAGTATAGATGTGGTAACCGAGTCCTGCACCTTC. The V gene is TRBV19, the J gene TRBJ1-2; D is unclear. Germline lookup yields CDR1 LNHDA and CDR2 SQIVND (reference sequence). The germline V and J ends were trimmed by 0 bases and 13 bases, with 18 bases remaining between them. The CDR3 sequence is 14 residues long.

The J gene is TRBJ2-1, the V gene TRBV28; 9 bases agree with TRBD2. The CDR3 spans 17 residues. Germline CDR1 reads MDHEN; CDR2 reads SYDVKM. The V gene end was trimmed by 2 bases and the J gene end by 7 bases; junction bases not matched to a gene: 12. The CDR3, as DNA: TGTGCCAGCAGTTTAGAAGCCGGGACTAGCCATTCTAATGAGCAGTTCTTC. It is translated as CASSLEAGTSHSNEQFF. The entire variable domain, with the rest obtained from reference TRBV28 and TRBJ2-1, is as follows: DVKVTQSSRYLVKRTGEKVFLECVQDMDHENMFWYRQDPGLGLRLIYFSYDVKMKEKGDIPEGYSVSREKKERFSLILESASTNQTSMYLCASSLEAGTSHSNEQFFGPGTRLTVL.

The chain has TRBV9 and TRBJ2-7, with 7 positions matching TRBD2. Trimming cost V 3 bases and J 2 bases; bases outside gene matches: 5. CDR1 and CDR2 from the germline V gene are SGDLS and YYNGEE. The CDR3 runs 14 residues. The CDR3 loop reads CASSASGIPYEQYF. CDR3 DNA: TGTGCCAGCAGCGCCAGCGGGATCCCCTACGAGCAGTACTTC. Filled out from reference TRBV9 and TRBJ2-7, the complete variable domain reads DSGVTQTPKHLITATGQRVTLRCSPRSGDLSVYWYQQSLDQGLQFLIQYYNGEERAKGNILERFSAQQFPDLHSELNLSSLELGDSALYFCASSASGIPYEQYFGPGTRLTVT.

The chain uses TRBV5-1 and TRBJ1-4, with no clear D. The CDR3 extends over 16 amino acids. Deletions cut 0 bases from V and 0 bases from J, with 9 bases between. Germline CDR1 is SGHRS and CDR2 is YFSETQ. The CDR3 sequence: CASSLGRLATNEKLFF. The CDR3 DNA sequence: TGCGCCAGCAGCTTGGGTAGACTCGCAACTAATGAAAAACTGTTTTTT.

A note on this clone: The germline gene is not matched at one end of the junction; a read error may be the cause. This rearrangement joins TRBV10-2 to TRBJ2-7; 8 bases are shared with TRBD1. Looked up from germline, CDR1 is WSHSY and CDR2 is SAAADI. This CDR3 region has 15 residues. The CDR3 spells CASSEFGQGSHEQYF. The CDR3 bases are TGCGCCAGCAGTGAATTCGGACAGGGCTCCCACGAGCAGTACTTC.

CDR3 sequence (DNA): TGTGCCAGCAGCCAAACCGGGACAGGGGACTACGAGCAGTACTTC. Its translation is CASSQTGTGDYEQYF. The J gene is TRBJ2-7, the V gene TRBV3-1 (or the pseudogene TRBV3-2); 10 nucleotides agree with TRBD1. CDR1 is LGHDT and CDR2 is YNNKEL in the germline V gene (reference sequence). The CDR3 is 15 amino acids. The V and J ends lost 2 bases and 3 bases, in that order; junction bases with no gene match: 4.

The J gene is TRBJ2-7, the V gene TRBV5-4, with D possibly TRBD1 on 6 matching bases. The germline CDR1 and CDR2 sequences are SGHNT and YYREEE (reference sequence). The V end was cut by 1 base, the J end by 0 bases, with 8 bases between. The length of the CDR3 is 14 residues. CDR3 coding DNA: TGTGCCAGCAGCTTGAAAGGGGGCTCCTACGAGCAGTACTTC. Translation: CASSLKGGSYEQYF.

The V call is TRBV5-4, the J call TRBJ2-3, with 11 nucleotides matching TRBD2. Germline lookup yields CDR1 SGHNT and CDR2 YYREEE (reference sequence). With 3 bases clipped from V and 6 bases from J, the junction kept 12 bases outside the gene matches. The CDR3 is 17 amino acids. CDR3 protein: CASSSPTSSGREDTQYF. The CDR3 DNA reads TGTGCCAGCAGCTCCCCGACCAGTAGCGGGAGGGAGGATACGCAGTATTTT.

The chain employs TRBV6-1 and TRBJ1-5, with 8 bases fitting TRBD1. J was trimmed by 7 bases and V by 2 bases; bases with no gene match: 7. This CDR3 has 15 residues. Germline loops: CDR1 MNHNS, CDR2 SASEGT. CDR3 in amino acids: CASSELDRGRQPQHF. The CDR3 nucleotides are TGTGCCAGCAGTGAACTCGACAGGGGAAGGCAGCCCCAGCATTTT.

The V call is TRBV6-5, the J call TRBJ1-4; TRBD1 agrees at 11 bases. Trimming cost V 2 bases and J 7 bases; bases outside gene matches: 6. Germline CDR1 reads MNHEY; CDR2 reads SVGAGI. The CDR3 spans 16 residues. The CDR3 loop reads CASSYGSGTGGEKLFF. CDR3 nucleotide sequence: TGTGCCAGCAGTTACGGCTCCGGGACAGGGGGTGAAAAACTGTTTTTT.

The chain has TRBV10-2 and TRBJ2-5; perhaps TRBD1 as D (7 bases). Per germline, CDR1 WSHSY and CDR2 SAAADI. Deletions cut 7 bases from V and 7 bases from J, with 22 bases between. The CDR3 sequence is 15 residues long. CDR3 nucleotide sequence: TGCGCCAGCATGGAGGAGGGGGCGCTTGCTTGGACCCAGTACTTC. This codes for CASMEEGALAWTQYF.

This chain uses TRBV3-1 (or the pseudogene TRBV3-2) with TRBJ2-7; D is undetermined. V lost 1 base and J lost 6, with 7 bases in between. The germline V gene has CDR1 LGHDT and CDR2 YNNKEL (reference sequence). This CDR3 is built from 12 residues. In DNA form, the CDR3 reads TGTGCCAGCAGCCAAGTTTTGGCCGAGCAGTACTTC. Its protein is CASSQVLAEQYF.

The chain is built from TRBV5-1 and TRBJ1-5, with TRBD1 matching over 7 bases. CDR3 size: 15 residues. With 4 bases clipped from V and 4 bases from J, the junction kept 8 bases outside the gene matches. Germline assignment: CDR1 SGHRS and CDR2 YFSETQ. The CDR3 DNA is TGCGCCAGCAGCCCCGCCGGGACAGTGAATCAGCCCCAGCATTTT. Its protein product is CASSPAGTVNQPQHF.

The gene calls are TRBV28 and TRBJ1-5, with D perhaps matching TRBD1 (5 bases). CDR3 size: 15 residues. V was cut by 4 bases and J by 2 bases, with 12 bases left in between. CDR1 is MDHEN and CDR2 is SYDVKM in the germline V gene. The chain's CDR3 is CASSSGRRGNQPQHF. In nucleotides, the CDR3 is TGTGCCAGCAGTTCAGGGCGCCGGGGCAATCAGCCCCAGCATTTT. The entire variable domain, with the rest obtained from reference TRBV28 and TRBJ1-5, is as follows: DVKVTQSSRYLVKRTGEKVFLECVQDMDHENMFWYRQDPGLGLRLIYFSYDVKMKEKGDIPEGYSVSREKKERFSLILESASTNQTSMYLCASSSGRRGNQPQHFGDGTRLSIL.

The chain has TRBV15 and TRBJ2-2; 7 bases fit TRBD2. J lost 1 base, V lost 0 bases, and 2 bases had no gene match. CDR1 LNHNV and CDR2 YYDKDF come from the germline V gene (reference sequence). This CDR3 has 16 amino acids. The DNA for the CDR3 is TGTGCCACCAGCAGAGATGGCGGGGGGAACACCGGGGAGCTGTTTTTT. This translates into CATSRDGGGNTGELFF.

This clone has only a few counts. The chain carries TRBV10-2 and TRBJ1-1; D gene ambiguous. The germline V gene encodes CDR1 WSHSY and CDR2 SAAADI. This CDR3 has 13 amino acids. V lost 5 bases, J lost 0 bases, and 7 bases lay in between. The CDR3 DNA sequence: TGCGCCAGCAGTCAGAAGATGAACACTGAAGCTTTCTTT. The encoded protein is CASSQKMNTEAFF.

The gene calls are TRBV24-1 and TRBJ2-4; 9 nucleotides match TRBD1. Germline CDR1 and CDR2: KGHDR and SFDVKD. The V and J ends lost 3 bases and 11 bases, in that order; junction bases with no gene match: 10. The CDR3 has 15 amino acids. CDR3 sequence reads: CATSDPRDRAFLQYF. The DNA of the CDR3 is TGTGCCACCAGTGATCCCCGGGACAGGGCCTTTCTTCAGTACTTC.

In its sample, this clone was seen a few times. The chain is built from TRBV12-5 and TRBJ2-5; a weak D match, TRBD1 (7 bases). V was cut by 1 base and J by 5 bases, with 14 bases left in between. Germline CDR1 reads LGHNT; CDR2 reads FRNRAP. This CDR3 contains 15 residues. The CDR3 here is CASGLGQGGGETQYF. The CDR3 coding sequence is TGTGCTAGTGGTTTGGGACAGGGCGGAGGGGAGACCCAGTACTTC. The full variable domain, with the rest looked up from reference TRBV12-5 and TRBJ2-5, is DARVTQTPRHKVTEMGQEVTMRCQPILGHNTVFWYRQTMMQGLELLAYFRNRAPLDDSGMPKDRFSAEMPDATLATLKIQPSEPRDSAVYFCASGLGQGGGETQYFGPGTRLLVL.

The chain links TRBV10-3 to TRBJ1-3, with 7 positions matching TRBD1. The CDR3 has 15 residues. Germline CDR1 reads ENHRY; CDR2 reads SYGVKD. V was pared by 2 bases and J by 0 bases, with 1 base of the junction left unmatched. CDR3 bases: TGTGCCATCAGTGAGGGACAGGACTCTGGAAACACCATATATTTT. Protein sequence: CAISEGQDSGNTIYF.

The chain has TRBV18 and TRBJ1-2; 7 bases match TRBD1. This CDR3 comprises 14 residues. In germline, CDR1 is KGHSH, CDR2 LQKENI. The junction had 6 bases not matched to a gene; V was cut back by 6 bases and J by 2 bases. In DNA form, the CDR3 reads TGTGCCAGCTCTCCCGGGACAGACAACTATGGCTACACCTTC. Its protein product is CASSPGTDNYGYTF.

The chain couples TRBV27 to TRBJ2-2, with TRBD1 as a possible D gene (7 bases). Germline CDR1 reads MNHEY; CDR2 reads SMNVEV (reference sequence). The V end was cut by 4 bases, the J end by 4 bases, with 19 bases between. The CDR3 has 17 amino acids. DNA for the CDR3: TGTGCCAGCAGTTCCTTCCTCAGACAGGGAGGCACCGGGGAGCTGTTTTTT. This translates into CASSSFLRQGGTGELFF.